The next 10 T cell receptor beta chains were all read from a single sample in a study of blood T cell repertoires in COVID-19 (dated by TCRdb to between 2020 and 2021). Library construction relied on the immunoSEQ multiplex PCR assay. TCRdb mirrors the immuneACCESS table, restricted to in-frame sequences. Some clones are absent from its copies; in checked studies, under half trace to an unresolved V gene, and the reason for the others is unknown. The table for this sample lists 150,000 to 170,000 clones; around 82% of them were counted only once. 0.55% to 0.75% of the sample belongs to the ten largest clones. Sequencing was done on a sample of peripheral blood. These receptors came from a man aged 60-69 years with COVID-19, enrolled during active disease.

This chain uses TRBV2 with TRBJ1-1; no definite D call. This CDR3 region has 15 residues. The germline V gene encodes CDR1 SNHLY and CDR2 FYNNEI. Trimming left V 4 bases short and J 0 bases short, with 12 bases between. The CDR3 reads CASSGSGGMNTEAFF. As DNA, the CDR3 is TGTGCCAGCAGTGGATCGGGAGGGATGAACACTGAAGCTTTCTTT.

This clone has ten or more counts. V is TRBV7-9 and J is TRBJ1-1; D gene uncertain. Germline loops: CDR1 SEHNR, CDR2 FQNEAQ (reference sequence). The CDR3 sequence is 12 residues long. Trimming took 10 bases from V and 1 from J, leaving 10 bases between them. The CDR3 DNA reads TGTGCCACCTTTGCGGAGAACACTGAAGCTTTCTTT. Its protein is CATFAENTEAFF.

The chain combines TRBV4-2 with TRBJ2-7, with 7 bases fitting TRBD2. The germline CDR1 and CDR2 sequences are LGHNA and YNFKEQ. The CDR3 is 15 residues long. The V and J ends lost 1 base and 3 bases, in that order; junction bases with no gene match: 6. The CDR3 sequence is CASSQGPGGNYEQYF. CDR3 DNA sequence: TGTGCCAGCAGCCAAGGGCCGGGGGGAAACTACGAGCAGTACTTC.

J is TRBJ2-3 and V is TRBV3-1 (or the pseudogene TRBV3-2); 9 nucleotides align to TRBD2. Germline V CDR1 and CDR2: LGHDT, YNNKEL (reference sequence). The CDR3 sequence is 17 residues long. V dropped 2 bases and J dropped 3; count of bases not matched to a gene: 9. The CDR3 nucleotides read TGTGCCAGCAGCCAACCTTTTGGGCGGGAGGGAACAGATACGCAGTATTTT. Amino acid sequence: CASSQPFGREGTDTQYF.

The chain combines TRBV30 with TRBJ1-1; weak D call: TRBD1 (6 bases). Germline V CDR1 and CDR2: GTSNPN, SVGIG (reference sequence). This CDR3 region has 13 residues. V lost 6 bases and J 5 bases, leaving 16 bases between the germline ends. The CDR3 bases are TGTGCCTGCAAAAATAACAGGGTTACTGAAGCTTTCTTT. Protein: CACKNNRVTEAFF.

The chain links TRBV28 to TRBJ1-2, with no clear D. This CDR3 is 14 amino acids long. V was clipped by 2 bases and J by 3 bases, with 10 bases between them. Germline V gene sequence: CDR1 MDHEN, CDR2 SYDVKM. CDR3 amino acids: CASSLAGLYYGYTF. The CDR3 bases are TGTGCCAGCAGTTTAGCAGGCTTATACTATGGCTACACCTTC.

CDR3 DNA: TGTGCCAGCAGCCATAGCGGGGGGGATCAAGAGACCCAGTACTTC. Translating gives CASSHSGGDQETQYF. V usage is TRBV6-5 and J usage is TRBJ2-5; 11 positions match TRBD2. Losses at the gene ends were 6 bases for V and 2 bases for J; bases not matched to a gene: 5. The CDR3 consists of 15 residues. CDR1 is MNHEY and CDR2 is SVGAGI in the germline V gene.

This clone is a singleton in its sample. The chain recombines TRBV19 with TRBJ2-4; D is perhaps TRBD2 (5 bases). The CDR3 consists of 15 residues. V was trimmed by 5 bases and J by 0 bases, leaving 11 bases between them. The germline V gene has CDR1 LNHDA and CDR2 SQIVND (reference sequence). CDR3 in DNA: TGTGCCAGTAGTCTGAGAGGGATAGCCAAAAACATTCAGTACTTC. The encoded protein is CASSLRGIAKNIQYF. Based on the CDR3 plus reference TRBV19 and TRBJ2-4, the full variable domain is DGGITQSPKYLFRKEGQNVTLSCEQNLNHDAMYWYRQDPGQGLRLIYYSQIVNDFQKGDIAEGYSVSREKKESFPLTVTSAQKNPTAFYLCASSLRGIAKNIQYFGAGTRLSVL.

The chain combines TRBV6-5 with TRBJ2-7; 10 bases map to TRBD2. The CDR3 loop spans 14 amino acids. Germline lookup yields CDR1 MNHEY and CDR2 SVGAGI. The trim removed 6 bases at V and 3 bases at J, leaving 5 bases unmatched. The CDR3 nucleotides read TGTGCCAGCAGGGGGACTAGCGACCTCTACGAGCAGTACTTC. This encodes CASRGTSDLYEQYF.

The chain combines TRBV6-2 or TRBV6-3 with TRBJ2-5; D is possibly TRBD2 (7 bases). V lost 7 bases and J lost 3, with 18 bases in between. The CDR3 is 15 residues long. Germline values: CDR1 MNHEY, CDR2 SVGEGT. The CDR3 loop reads CASTPQRGAKETQYF. The CDR3 DNA follows: TGTGCCAGCACCCCCCAACGGGGGGCGAAAGAGACCCAGTACTTC.